The 11 T cell receptor beta chains presented below share a single source sample, sequenced in a study of cytomegalovirus exposure and HLA in healthy donors. A multiplex PCR was run with 60 Vbeta primers and 13 Jbeta primers. Profiled with immunoSEQ multiplex PCR; TCRdb holds only in-frame clones, not every one. The repertoire includes 150,000 to 200,000 clones, about 78% of them detected once, and under 2.5% sits in the top ten. Sequencing was performed on PBMCs. These receptors all come from a man between 60 and 70 years old in good health and CMV-seronegative.

This chain connects TRBV4-1 to TRBJ2-7, with TRBD1 identical over 9 bases. The CDR3 totals 17 residues. Germline CDR1 is MGHRA and CDR2 is YSYEKL. With 3 bases clipped from V and 6 bases from J, the junction kept 15 bases outside the gene matches. CDR3 nucleotides: TGCGCCAGCAGCCACCCACAAAACCGGGACAGGGATCCCGAGCAGTACTTC. Protein: CASSHPQNRDRDPEQYF.

This clone came up a few times. The rearrangement joins TRBV10-2 to TRBJ1-3; 7 nucleotides agree with TRBD1. Germline CDR1 and CDR2: WSHSY and SAAADI. V lost 8 bases and J lost 1; bases outside the gene matches: 2. The CDR3 sequence is 13 residues long. The DNA of the CDR3 is TGCGCCAGCCGACAGGGTTCTGGAAACACCATATATTTT. Translating gives CASRQGSGNTIYF.

The V gene is TRBV6-1, the J gene TRBJ1-6; D call uncertain. Germline V gene sequence: CDR1 MNHNS, CDR2 SASEGT. The CDR3 spans 13 residues. V was trimmed by 6 bases and J by 11 bases, leaving 14 bases between them. The CDR3 protein is CASRDDWWAPLHF. The DNA for the CDR3 is TGTGCCAGCAGAGATGACTGGTGGGCACCCCTCCACTTT.

The V gene is TRBV27, the J gene TRBJ1-1; D unclear. The CDR3 is 13 amino acids. Trimming removed 3 bases from V and 4 bases from J, with 9 bases in between. From germline, CDR1 is MNHEY and CDR2 SMNVEV (reference sequence). The CDR3 DNA reads TGTGCCAGCAGTTTCCCCCAATCCACTGAAGCTTTCTTT. It encodes CASSFPQSTEAFF.

The J gene is TRBJ2-1, the V gene TRBV4-2, with 8 bases that match TRBD2. V shed 4 bases and J 2 bases; nucleotides not matched to a gene: 10. Per the germline V gene, CDR1 is LGHNA and CDR2 is YNFKEQ. This CDR3 is 17 amino acids long. In nucleotides, the CDR3 is TGTGCCAGCAGCCCCAGACTAGCGATTCTCACCTACAATGAGCAGTTCTTC. Its protein is CASSPRLAILTYNEQFF.

The chain has TRBV23-1 and TRBJ2-3; TRBD2 aligns across 12 bases. TRBV23-1 is an ORF; its function is uncertain. The V and J ends lost 7 bases and 7 bases, in that order; junction bases with no gene match: 6. The CDR3 is 14 amino acids. CDR3 protein: CASIPTSGSHTQYF. CDR3 in DNA: TGCGCCAGCATACCGACTAGCGGGAGTCATACGCAGTATTTT.

The V gene is TRBV29-1, the J gene TRBJ1-1; D not certain. The germline V gene encodes CDR1 SQVTM and CDR2 ANQGSEA. Trimming pared 7 bases from V and 1 base from J, leaving 13 bases between. The CDR3 runs 13 residues. CDR3 residues: CSAHEGRNTEAFF. The CDR3 coding sequence is TGCAGCGCTCACGAAGGGAGGAACACTGAAGCTTTCTTT.

The chain couples TRBV4-2 to TRBJ1-4; the D gene is possibly TRBD1 (6 bases). V was clipped by 0 bases and J by 5 bases, with 13 bases between them. The CDR3 extends over 16 amino acids. Looked up from germline, CDR1 is LGHNA and CDR2 is YNFKEQ. Here the CDR3 DNA reads TGTGCCAGCAGCCAAGAGTCAGGGGCGTGGAATGAAAAACTGTTTTTT. Protein product: CASSQESGAWNEKLFF.

This clone was seen a handful of times. The J gene is TRBJ2-7, the V gene TRBV7-9; the D is unclear. CDR3 length: 12 amino acids. V was pared by 3 bases and J by 0 bases, with 3 bases between. Germline V gene lookup returns CDR1 SEHNR and CDR2 FQNEAQ (reference sequence). The CDR3 is CASSFNSYEQYF. CDR3 sequence (DNA): TGTGCCAGCAGCTTTAACTCCTACGAGCAGTACTTC.

The rearrangement links TRBV19 to TRBJ1-1, with D possibly TRBD1 on 6 matching bases. The CDR3 is 15 amino acids. Trimming stripped 3 bases from V and 1 base from J, with 12 bases between. Germline V lookup: CDR1 LNHDA, CDR2 SQIVND (reference sequence). CDR3 sequence: CASSIGGGRNTEAFF. CDR3 nucleotides: TGTGCCAGTAGTATTGGCGGGGGCCGGAACACTGAAGCTTTCTTT.

This chain connects TRBV2 to TRBJ2-1, with 8 bases lining up with TRBD1. The germline CDR1 and CDR2 sequences are SNHLY and FYNNEI. V lost 6 bases, J lost 6 bases, and 28 bases stayed unmatched. The length of the CDR3 is 21 residues. CDR3 region: CASRFFRWEVAGGALGNEQFF. The CDR3 DNA reads as TGTGCCAGCAGGTTTTTCCGTTGGGAGGTGGCAGGGGGCGCCTTGGGCAATGAGCAGTTCTTC.